This passage covers 9 T cell receptor beta chains from one sample sequenced in a study of blood T cell repertoires in COVID-19 (dated by TCRdb to 2019 to 2021). Library creation used the immunoSEQ multiplex PCR assay. The table was pulled from immuneACCESS by TCRdb, which kept in-frame rearrangements only. Such tables lose some clones; where checked, under half of the loss comes from unresolved V genes, and the rest has no known cause. The sample yields about 74,000 clones; about 87% were counted once. 5.5% to 7.5% of the sample rests with the top ten. The sequenced sample consisted of peripheral blood. The source is an elderly woman with acute or convalescent COVID-19.

The chain uses TRBV7-2 and TRBJ1-3; D gene uncertain. Germline CDR1 reads SGHTA; CDR2 reads FQGNSA. The CDR3 has 15 residues. V lost 1 base and J 2 bases, leaving 9 bases between the germline ends. In nucleotides, the CDR3 is TGTGCCAGCAGCTTAGATCGGGGTGCTGGAAACACCATATATTTT. Encoded protein: CASSLDRGAGNTIYF.

CDR3 residues: CASTERVQGGVNEQFF. As DNA, the CDR3 is TGTGCCAGCACCGAAAGGGTGCAGGGTGGGGTCAATGAGCAGTTCTTC. J is TRBJ2-1 and V is TRBV6-6; D possibly corresponds to TRBD1 (5 bases). The V gene lost 7 bases and the J gene lost 6 bases, with 22 bases spanning the gap. Germline assignment: CDR1 MNHNY and CDR2 SVGAGI (reference sequence). The CDR3 is made up of 16 amino acids.

This clone was recorded once. A read error may account for a junction end that differs from germline. CDR3 DNA sequence: TGTGCTAGCAGCTCCGGACTAGCGGGGTCTAGCTCCTACAATGAGCAGTTCTTC. It translates to CASSSGLAGSSSYNEQFF. V usage is TRBV7-7 and J usage is TRBJ2-1, with 12 bases fitting TRBD2. This CDR3 region has 18 residues. Germline V gives CDR1 SSHAT, CDR2 FNYEAQ (reference sequence).

The genes are TRBV7-8 and TRBJ2-5; 11 bases map to TRBD2. V lost 0 bases, J lost 7 bases, and 7 bases stayed unmatched. CDR3 size: 16 residues. CDR1 SGHVS and CDR2 FQNEAQ come from the germline V gene. In DNA form, the CDR3 reads TGTGCCAGCAGCTTAGCGAGACTAGCGGGGCGGGCGACCCAGTACTTC. The encoded protein is CASSLARLAGRATQYF.

The chain carries TRBV5-6 and TRBJ1-6; no reliable D call. The V and J ends lost 4 bases and 14 bases respectively, with 13 bases between them. From germline, CDR1 is SGHDT and CDR2 YYEEEE. The CDR3 spans 12 residues. CDR3 sequence (DNA): TGTGCCAGCAGCCCCGCCCGCGGTTCCCTCCACTTT. Protein sequence: CASSPARGSLHF.

This chain uses TRBV5-8 with TRBJ1-5; 9 bases are shared with TRBD1. CDR1 is SGHTS and CDR2 is YDEGEE in the germline V gene. Trimming cost V 4 bases and J 2 bases; bases outside gene matches: 4. The CDR3 has 15 amino acids. The CDR3 region has the DNA TGTGCCAGCAGCCTCCGGGACAGGGGCAATCAGCCCCAGCATTTT. Translated: CASSLRDRGNQPQHF.

This clone was seen once. The junction differs from germline at one of its ends, possibly a read error. The chain uses TRBV6-5 and TRBJ2-7; D perhaps matches TRBD1 (6 bases). Germline V gene lookup returns CDR1 MNHEY and CDR2 SVGAGI. The CDR3 extends over 14 amino acids. In nucleotides, the CDR3 is TGTGCCAGCAGTCCACTCTACAGGGTTAACGACCAGTACTTC. Its translation is CASSPLYRVNDQYF.

The chain recombines TRBV13 with TRBJ2-2; possibly TRBD2 for D (5 bases). CDR1 and CDR2 from the germline V gene are PRHDT and FYEKMQ (reference sequence). Between the trimmed V and J ends, which lost 3 bases and 0 bases, there was a span of 11 bases. CDR3 size: 16 residues. In DNA, the CDR3 is TGTGCCAGCAGCTTTACTCCGGGAACGAACACCGGGGAGCTGTTTTTT. This gives the protein CASSFTPGTNTGELFF.

V gene TRBV20-1 combines with J gene TRBJ1-2, with TRBD1 identical over 11 bases. Germline loops: CDR1 DFQATT, CDR2 SNEGSKA (reference sequence). The V segment lost 4 bases and the J segment 8 bases; nucleotides outside the gene matches: 6. This CDR3 is built from 13 residues. The CDR3 coding sequence is TGCAGTGCTAATGAGGGACAGGGGGTCGGCTACACCTTC. Translated, it gives CSANEGQGVGYTF.